This TCR beta chain is from a study of CXCR3-negative and CXCR3-positive naive CD8 T cells. This CDR3 is built from 14 residues. Germline V gives CDR1 MDHEN, CDR2 SYDVKM. 5' RACE with UMI labels generated the TRB cDNA libraries. TCRdb reprocessed the 5' RACE reads; each CDR3 protein has one entry and no DNA is given. This specimen shows approximately 56,000 distinct CDR3 sequences; the ten leading clones hold around 1.5%. Sequencing was done on a sample of naive CXCR3- CD8+ T cells from blood. Sample subset: CD45RO-CCR7+CD27+CD95- naive CD8+ T cells lacking CXCR3 (TNR3-). This clonotype was obtained from a human donor in good health. Some clones in this sample may be carry-over from other donors' samples. J is TRBJ2-7 and V is TRBV28. This CDR3 is CASSFTGTSYEQYF.